A selection of T cell receptor beta chains follows, all from one sample in a study of OX40 agonist ivuxolimab in advanced cancers. The table came from immunoSEQ multiplex PCR; TCRdb's copy has only in-frame clones and leaves some out. The sample lists approximately 7,000 clones, about 70% occurring once. The sequencing used CD4+ or CD8+ T cells sorted from blood, collected in a trial of the OX40 agonist ivuxolimab. These receptors all stem from an adult with an advanced solid tumor such as melanoma, head and neck, liver or kidney cancer. Both conserved end residues are trimmed from each CDR3. Each record gives: J gene, V gene, CDR3 protein.

TRBJ1-6	TRBV27	ASTKRTPSYNSPLH
TRBJ2-7	TRBV13	ASSLVGLSSYEQY
TRBJ2-7	TRBV30	AWSPHPGQWEQY
TRBJ1-1	TRBV11-2	ASSQQRTEAF
TRBJ1-1	TRBV6-1	ASSDIGSLGLRTEAF
TRBJ2-1	TRBV4-1	ASSHSRAGGKLDEQF
TRBJ2-5	TRBV11-3	ASSLEGLAEQETQY
TRBJ1-1	TRBV5-1	ASSPMGGLTEAF
TRBJ1-1	TRBV7-3	ASSPQGNTEAF
TRBJ2-7	TRBV28	ASSFGGGGYEQY
TRBJ2-3	TRBV5-6	ASVLADLTDTQY
TRBJ2-5	TRBV7-3	ASSLSGTGKETQY
TRBJ2-7	TRBV29-1	SVTHSGSIYEQY
TRBJ1-5	TRBV19	ASSTPRQGYNQPQH
TRBJ2-7	TRBV6-6	ASSLPGQPSYEQY
TRBJ2-7	TRBV27	ASGFYEQY
TRBJ1-1	TRBV18	ASSPPRGGRGTEAF
TRBJ2-3	TRBV13	ASSFLATSTDTQY
TRBJ1-5	TRBV27	ASTYRGNSNQPQH
TRBJ2-1	TRBV5-1	ASSLHGGRAFYNEQF
TRBJ2-7	TRBV15	ATSPWAGASYEQY
TRBJ2-7	TRBV5-1	ASRDSPPEQY
TRBJ1-1	TRBV28	ASSLRTGNTEAF
TRBJ2-7	TRBV11-2	ASSLDSLEQY
TRBJ2-2	TRBV5-4	ASSSEVANTGELF
TRBJ1-1	TRBV7-9	ASSSWTGGTEAF
TRBJ1-1	TRBV7-4	ASSPRQGHTEAF
TRBJ1-4	TRBV6-1	ASSEDPRGASNEKLF
TRBJ2-7	TRBV7-9	ASSLGLMYEQY
TRBJ2-7	TRBV6-5	ASSPGTGINEQY
TRBJ2-5	TRBV7-8	ASSSLDLPGAETQY
TRBJ2-7	TRBV6-1	ASGQGAPYEQY
TRBJ2-1	TRBV19	ASSAGGAGYNEQF
TRBJ2-2	TRBV27	ASSLVTDSRELF
TRBJ1-1	TRBV6-6	ASSQGYTEAF
TRBJ1-5	TRBV7-9	ASSLGRGSNQPQH
TRBJ1-2	TRBV27	ASSAIPFFGYT
TRBJ2-2	TRBV27	ASTSGRMDRGAGELF
TRBJ2-3	TRBV5-8	ASSLNLPTISTDTQY
TRBJ1-3	TRBV5-1	ASSLAGGYSGNTIY